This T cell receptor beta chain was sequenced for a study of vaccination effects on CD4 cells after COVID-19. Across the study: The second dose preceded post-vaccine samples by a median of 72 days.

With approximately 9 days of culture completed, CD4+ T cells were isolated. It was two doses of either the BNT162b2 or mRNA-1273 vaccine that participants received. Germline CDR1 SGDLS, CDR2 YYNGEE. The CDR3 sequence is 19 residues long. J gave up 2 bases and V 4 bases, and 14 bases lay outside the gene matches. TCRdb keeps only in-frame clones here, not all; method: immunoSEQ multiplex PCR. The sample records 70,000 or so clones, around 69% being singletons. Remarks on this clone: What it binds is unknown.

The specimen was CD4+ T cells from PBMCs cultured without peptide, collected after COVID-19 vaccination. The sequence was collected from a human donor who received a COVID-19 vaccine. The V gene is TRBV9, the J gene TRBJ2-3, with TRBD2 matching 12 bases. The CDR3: CASSRILAGGGAATDTQYF. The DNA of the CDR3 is TGTGCCAGCAGCAGAATACTAGCGGGGGGCGGGGCGGCCACAGATACGCAGTATTTT.